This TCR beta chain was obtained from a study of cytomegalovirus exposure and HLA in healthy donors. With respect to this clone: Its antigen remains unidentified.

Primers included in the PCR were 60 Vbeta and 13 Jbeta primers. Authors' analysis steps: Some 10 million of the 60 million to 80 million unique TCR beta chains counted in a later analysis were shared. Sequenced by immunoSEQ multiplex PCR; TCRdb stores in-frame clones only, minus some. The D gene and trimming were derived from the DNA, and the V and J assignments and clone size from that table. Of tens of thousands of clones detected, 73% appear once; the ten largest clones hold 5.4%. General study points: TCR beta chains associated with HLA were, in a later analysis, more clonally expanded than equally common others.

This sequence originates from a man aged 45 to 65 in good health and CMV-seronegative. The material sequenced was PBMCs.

CDR3 sequence: CASSALAGGPRNEQFF. The CDR3, as DNA: TGTGCCAGCAGTGCTCTAGCGGGGGGTCCCCGCAATGAGCAGTTCTTC. The chain has TRBV5-4 and TRBJ2-1; 11 nucleotides line up with TRBD2. Unmatched junction bases numbered 10, after V lost 5 bases and J lost 6 bases. Germline loops: CDR1 SGHNT, CDR2 YYREEE (reference sequence). The CDR3 runs 16 residues.